The rows below give T cell receptor beta chains drawn from one sample of a study of shared clonotypes between healthy human individuals. The data were produced by immunoSEQ multiplex PCR, yet TCRdb's version contains in-frame clones alone and is incomplete. The profile shows around 500,000 clones, about 72% of them singletons. The specimen was PBMCs. The source is a woman in her forties in good health. Some clones in this sample may be carry-over from other donors' samples. CDR3s include the opening cysteine and the closing phenylalanine or tryptophan. D genes are given only for firm matches. The size entry is marked missing in some rows and otherwise reads once, few, many or a size class.

TRBJ2-3 TRBV1 NA NA TGCACCAGCAGCCAAGATCTGTCCCCTAGCGGTAGCACAGATACGCAGTATTTT CTSSQDLSPSGSTDTQYF
TRBJ1-4 TRBV6-1 TRBD1 NA TGTGCCAGCAGTCTCAGGGGGGGCGAGGAAAAACTGTTTTTT CASSLRGGEEKLFF
TRBJ2-7 TRBV30 NA NA TGTGCCTGGAGTCCCGGGACGGCGTACGAGCAGTACTTC CAWSPGTAYEQYF
TRBJ2-7 TRBV9 TRBD1 NA TGTGCCAGCAGCGGAACAGGGGGTTCCTACGAGCAGTACTTC CASSGTGGSYEQYF
TRBJ2-5 TRBV30 TRBD1 NA TGTGCCTGCACACAGGGGAGTGGGGAGACCCAGTACTTC CACTQGSGETQYF
TRBJ2-5 TRBV6-5 NA NA TGTGCCAGCAGTCGACAAGAGGGACCCAATACACGGTACTTC CASSRQEGPNTRYF
TRBJ2-7 TRBV28 NA NA TGTGCCAGCGGTAGGACTACCTACGAGCAGTACTTC CASGRTTYEQYF
TRBJ2-2 TRBV7-2 TRBD2 few TGTGCCAGCAGCCCGGGACTAGCGGGCACCGGGGAGCTGTTTTTT CASSPGLAGTGELFF
TRBJ2-1 TRBV18 NA NA TGTGCCAGCTCACCACCGGTTGCTCAGTATGAGCAGTTCTTC CASSPPVAQYEQFF
TRBJ2-5 TRBV19 TRBD1 NA TGTGCCAGTGAGGGGACAGGGCAAGAGACCCAGTACTTC CASEGTGQETQYF
TRBJ2-7 TRBV18 NA NA TGTGCCAGCTCACCAGGCAACTACGAGCAGTACTTC CASSPGNYEQYF
TRBJ2-2 TRBV5-1 NA few TGCGCCAGCAGCTTGACTCCCGGGGGCCCCGGGGAGCTGTTTTTT CASSLTPGGPGELFF
TRBJ1-5 TRBV19 NA NA TGTGCCAGTAGGGGCAGGGTGACCACTCTTAGCAATCAGCCCCAGCATTTT CASRGRVTTLSNQPQHF